This TCR beta chain was captured in a study of identical twins. This clonotype has at least ten counts. The germline gives CDR1 SEHNR, CDR2 FQNEAQ (reference sequence). The CDR3 extends over 12 amino acids. Trimming stripped 8 bases from V and 1 base from J, with 5 bases between. Each CDR3 protein gets one entry after TCRdb re-called the 5' RACE reads with MiXCR. Of 200,000 to 250,000 distinct CDR3 sequences in the sample, roughly 7.1% are singletons; the top ten hold 13% to 15%. The same data also contributed to another study, on T cells expressing NK-cell markers. That paper adds: It was from sorted CD3+CD56+NKG2C+, CD3+CD56+NKG2C- and CD3+CD56-NKG2C+ T cells that TCR beta repertoires came. In a group of several donors, dominant NKG2C+ clonotypes represented roughly 1.0-7.5% of CD8+ T cells.

The genes are TRBV7-9 and TRBJ2-2; D call uncertain. The clonotype comes from a woman younger than 35 in good health. Source material: CD8+ T cells sorted from blood. CDR3 residues: CASLRNTGELFF. In nucleotides, the CDR3 is TGTGCCAGCTTGAGGAACACCGGGGAGCTGTTTTTT. Full variable domain (remainder filled in from reference TRBV7-9 and TRBJ2-2): DTGVSQNPRHKITKRGQNVTFRCDPISEHNRLYWYRQTLGQGPEFLTYFQNEAQLEKSRLLSDRFSAERPKGSFSTLEIQRTEQGDSAMYLCASLRNTGELFFGEGSRLTVL.